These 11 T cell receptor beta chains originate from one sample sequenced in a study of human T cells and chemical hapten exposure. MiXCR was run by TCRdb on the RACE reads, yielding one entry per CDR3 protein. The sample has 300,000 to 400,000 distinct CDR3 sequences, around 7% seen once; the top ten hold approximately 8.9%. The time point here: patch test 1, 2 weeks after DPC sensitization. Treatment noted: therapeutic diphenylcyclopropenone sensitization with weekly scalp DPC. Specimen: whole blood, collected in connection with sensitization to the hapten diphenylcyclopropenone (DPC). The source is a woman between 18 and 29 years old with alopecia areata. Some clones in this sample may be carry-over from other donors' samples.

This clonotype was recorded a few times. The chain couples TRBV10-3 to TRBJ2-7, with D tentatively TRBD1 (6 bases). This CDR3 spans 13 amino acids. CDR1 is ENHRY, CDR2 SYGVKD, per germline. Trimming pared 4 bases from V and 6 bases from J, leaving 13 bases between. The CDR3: CAISGTANSEQYF. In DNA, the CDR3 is TGTGCCATCAGTGGGACAGCGAATAGCGAGCAGTACTTC.

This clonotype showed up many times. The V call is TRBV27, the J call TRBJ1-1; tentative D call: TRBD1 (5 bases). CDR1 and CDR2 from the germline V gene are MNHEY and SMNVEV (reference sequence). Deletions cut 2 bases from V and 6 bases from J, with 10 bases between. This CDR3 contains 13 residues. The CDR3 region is CASSLGAGAEAFF. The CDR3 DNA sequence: TGTGCCAGCAGTTTAGGAGCGGGGGCTGAAGCTTTCTTT.

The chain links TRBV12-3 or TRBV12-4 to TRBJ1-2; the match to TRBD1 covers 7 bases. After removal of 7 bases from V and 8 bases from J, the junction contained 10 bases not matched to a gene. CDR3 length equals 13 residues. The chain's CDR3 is CASIRGGSWGYTF. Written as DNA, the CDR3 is TGTGCCAGCATCCGAGGGGGCAGCTGGGGCTACACCTTC.

The CDR3 DNA sequence: TGTGCCAGCAGTGACTCACAGGGGAGCACAGATACGCAGTATTTT. Protein: CASSDSQGSTDTQYF. V usage is TRBV6-4 and J usage is TRBJ2-3; TRBD1 aligns across 7 bases. Germline V gives CDR1 MRHNA, CDR2 SNTAGT. The junction had 0 bases not matched to a gene; V was cut back by 0 bases and J by 0 bases. This CDR3 is 15 amino acids long.

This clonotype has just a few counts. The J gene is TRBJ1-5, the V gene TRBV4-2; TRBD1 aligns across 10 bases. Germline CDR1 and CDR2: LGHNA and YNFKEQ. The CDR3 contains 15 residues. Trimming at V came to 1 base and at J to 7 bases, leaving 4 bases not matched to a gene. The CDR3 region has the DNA TGTGCCAGCAGCCAAGGACAGGGGGCAGGGCAGCCCCAGCATTTT. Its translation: CASSQGQGAGQPQHF.

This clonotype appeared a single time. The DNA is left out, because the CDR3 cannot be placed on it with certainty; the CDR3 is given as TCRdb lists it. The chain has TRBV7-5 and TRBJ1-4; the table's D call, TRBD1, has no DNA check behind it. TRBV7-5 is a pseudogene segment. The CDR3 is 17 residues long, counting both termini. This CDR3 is CISVPEALKGAIEKLFF.

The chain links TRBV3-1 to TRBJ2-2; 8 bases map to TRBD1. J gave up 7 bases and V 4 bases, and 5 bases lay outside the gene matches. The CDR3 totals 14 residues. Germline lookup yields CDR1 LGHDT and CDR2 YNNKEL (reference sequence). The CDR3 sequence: CASSRQGTYGELFF. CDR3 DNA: TGTGCCAGCAGCCGACAGGGGACTTACGGGGAGCTGTTTTTT. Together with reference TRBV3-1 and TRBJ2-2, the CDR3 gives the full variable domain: DTAVSQTPKYLVTQMGNDKSIKCEQNLGHDTMYWYKQDSKKFLKIMFSYNNKELIINETVPNRFSPKSPDKAHLNLHINSLELGDSAVYFCASSRQGTYGELFFGEGSRLTVL.

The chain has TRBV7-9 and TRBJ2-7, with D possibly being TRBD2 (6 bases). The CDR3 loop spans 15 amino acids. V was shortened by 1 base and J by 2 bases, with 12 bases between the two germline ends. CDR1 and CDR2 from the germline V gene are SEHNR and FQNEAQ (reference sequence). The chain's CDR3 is CASSLGSGGTYEQYF. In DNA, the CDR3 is TGTGCCAGCAGCTTAGGGTCCGGGGGAACCTACGAGCAGTACTTC. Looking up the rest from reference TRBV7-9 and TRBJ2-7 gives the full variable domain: DTGVSQNPRHKITKRGQNVTFRCDPISEHNRLYWYRQTLGQGPEFLTYFQNEAQLEKSRLLSDRFSAERPKGSFSTLEIQRTEQGDSAMYLCASSLGSGGTYEQYFGPGTRLTVT.

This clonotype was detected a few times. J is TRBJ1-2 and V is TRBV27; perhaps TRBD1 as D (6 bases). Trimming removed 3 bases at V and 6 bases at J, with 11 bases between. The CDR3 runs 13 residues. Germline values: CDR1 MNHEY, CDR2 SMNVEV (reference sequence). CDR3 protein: CASSFRGTDGYTF. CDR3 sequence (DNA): TGTGCCAGCAGTTTCAGGGGCACGGATGGCTACACCTTC.

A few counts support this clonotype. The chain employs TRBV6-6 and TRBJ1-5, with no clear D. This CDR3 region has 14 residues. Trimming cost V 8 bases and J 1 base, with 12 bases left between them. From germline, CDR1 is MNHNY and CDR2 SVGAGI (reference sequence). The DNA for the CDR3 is TGTGCCAGCCAATACGGTAGGAGCAATCAGCCCCAGCATTTT. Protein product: CASQYGRSNQPQHF.

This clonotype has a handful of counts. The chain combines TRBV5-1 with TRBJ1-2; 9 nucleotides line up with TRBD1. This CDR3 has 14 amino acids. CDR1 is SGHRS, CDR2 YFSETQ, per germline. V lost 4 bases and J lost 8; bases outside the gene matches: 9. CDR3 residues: CASSANTGGGGYTF. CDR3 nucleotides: TGCGCCAGCAGCGCCAATACAGGGGGCGGCGGCTACACCTTC. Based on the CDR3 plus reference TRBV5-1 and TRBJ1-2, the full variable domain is KAGVTQTPRYLIKTRGQQVTLSCSPISGHRSVSWYQQTPGQGLQFLFEYFSETQRNKGNFPGRFSGRQFSNSRSEMNVSTLELGDSALYLCASSANTGGGGYTFGSGTRLTVV.